This TCR beta chain was obtained from a study of blood T cells in healthy people across ages. Study-wide background: Per every two T cells, about one barcoded beta molecule was captured by template switching. Overall study results and limits: Diversity figures derived from one million T cells were judged to underestimate the true value. Unknown CMV status may confound age-related changes in expanded clones.

The CDR3 spans 12 residues. Trimming stripped 3 bases from V and 11 bases from J, with 13 bases between. Germline V gene sequence: CDR1 MDHEN, CDR2 SYDVKM. This clonotype was detected a few times. The target antigen is unknown. Through a sample-barcoded 5' primer and a J-beta primer mix, a second PCR was run for 7 to 11 cycles. TCRdb re-called the 5' RACE reads with MiXCR, one entry per CDR3 protein. The sample lists around 1,800,000 distinct CDR3 sequences, around 42% seen once, with under 25% in the top ten. The rearrangement uses TRBV28 and TRBJ2-5; D uncertain. This TCR derives from a human donor in good health. Sequencing input: blood. This CDR3 is CASSFGFDEQYF. CDR3 bases: TGTGCCAGCAGTTTTGGTTTCGATGAGCAGTACTTC.